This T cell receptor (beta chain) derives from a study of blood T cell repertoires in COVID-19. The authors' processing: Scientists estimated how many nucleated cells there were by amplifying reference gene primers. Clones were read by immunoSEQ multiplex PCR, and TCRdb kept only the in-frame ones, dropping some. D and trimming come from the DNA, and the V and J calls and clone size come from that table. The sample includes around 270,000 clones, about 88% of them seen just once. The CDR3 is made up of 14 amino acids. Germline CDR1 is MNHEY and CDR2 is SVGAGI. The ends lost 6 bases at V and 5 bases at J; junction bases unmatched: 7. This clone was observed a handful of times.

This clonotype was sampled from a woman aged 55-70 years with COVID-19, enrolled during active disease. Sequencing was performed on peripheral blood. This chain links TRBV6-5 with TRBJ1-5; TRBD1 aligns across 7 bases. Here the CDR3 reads CASRTGTEYQPQHF. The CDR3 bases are TGTGCCAGCAGGACCGGGACAGAGTATCAGCCCCAGCATTTT.